This T cell receptor beta chain was sequenced for a study of identical twins (dated by TCRdb to the mid-2010s). Study-level background: TCR alpha and beta repertoires from monozygotic twins, unrelated adults of various ages and cord blood were deep-sequenced to test whether fetal clonotypes persist. To rule out contamination, the twin experiments were replicated at different times with different library preparation protocols.

The full study reports these points: Fewer insertions were carried by abundant cord blood beta clonotypes; a weaker similar trend was observed in young adult naive repertoires, while no such trend was observed in memory repertoires. In monozygotic twins, out-of-frame TCR alpha sharing was systematically underestimated by recombination models, although the models agreed with sharing between unrelated individuals. Compared with coincidental sharing between unrelated individuals, out-of-frame TCR alpha sequences shared between twins had an excess of sequences with low generation probability. Because the same donors could not be followed over many years, the conclusions relied on cross-sectional statistical analysis. In beta out-of-frame sequences, excess twin sharing was weaker, because having fewer shared sequences lowered the signal-to-noise ratio. Zero-insertion analyses could be partly confounded by invariant T cells such as MAIT and iNKT, though diverse VJ usage argued against such confounding for most clonotypes.

This clonotype came up a few times. It has no known antigen specificity. There are no base qualities to consult, and no much larger clone falls within one base. Libraries were constructed by 5' RACE. Sequenced using an Illumina HiSeq 2000. A universal primer binding site was introduced by template switching, and a unique molecular identifier was present in the final cDNA, enabling accurate counting of TCR cDNA molecules. Specific primers in the conserved constant-segment region were used to synthesize first-strand cDNA for the TCR alpha and beta chains. To control for contamination, each cDNA library was double barcoded with a SMART-Mk sample barcode plus Illumina barcodes. Two successive PCR steps introduced TruSeq adapter sequences along with Illumina sample barcodes. The TCR alpha and beta cDNA libraries were sequenced on the Illumina HiSeq platform using custom primers. Per the source publication's procedure: MiGEC was used to process raw reads and extract unique molecular identifiers, and MiXCR was used to find CDR3 positions. For each individual, recombination models were inferred using an EM algorithm with the repgenHMM and IGoR tools. Shared clonotype analysis was performed with the tcR package in R, normalizing sharing by the product of cloneset sizes. Out-of-frame nonproductive sequences were analyzed to study raw recombination free of thymic and clonal selection effects. TCRdb reran the public reads through fastp at Q25 and MiXCR, keeping productive beta chains. Every distinct CDR3 protein forms one entry, paired with its most common genes and DNA. It is TCRdb's table, rather than the study itself, that gives the V and J calls and clone size. The sample records under 350,000 distinct CDR3 sequences, roughly 9% of which are singletons. The top ten clones comprise approximately 6.5% of the sample.

All donors were healthy Caucasians. Three pairs of female monozygotic twins, all aged about 18 to 30 years, were included in the twin cohort. CD4+ and CD8+ T cell populations were isolated with positive isolation kits from Invitrogen. These data also featured in a second study, about yellow fever vaccine responses in identical twins. That second report states: The authors reported that the T cell response to vaccination in identical twins appeared partly convergent and partly personalized. In identical twins, the study followed T cell clones that responded to the vaccine with precision.

This TCR was recovered from a woman aged 18-29 years in good health. The sequenced sample consisted of CD8+ T cells sorted from blood.

The DNA is TGTGCCAGTAGTATCCCCGGAGATACGCAGTATTTT. Its coded protein is CASSIPGDTQYF. The chain joins TRBV19 to TRBJ2-3; no D gene is confidently identified. The CDR3 goes from the cysteine to the phenylalanine over 12 residues. Just the 36-base CDR3 DNA is kept, in frame starting at base 1. V sheds 3 bases and J sheds 5 bases, leaving 6 bases between their ends. Taken from the germline V gene (reference sequence), the CDR1 and CDR2 loops are LNHDA and SQIVND.